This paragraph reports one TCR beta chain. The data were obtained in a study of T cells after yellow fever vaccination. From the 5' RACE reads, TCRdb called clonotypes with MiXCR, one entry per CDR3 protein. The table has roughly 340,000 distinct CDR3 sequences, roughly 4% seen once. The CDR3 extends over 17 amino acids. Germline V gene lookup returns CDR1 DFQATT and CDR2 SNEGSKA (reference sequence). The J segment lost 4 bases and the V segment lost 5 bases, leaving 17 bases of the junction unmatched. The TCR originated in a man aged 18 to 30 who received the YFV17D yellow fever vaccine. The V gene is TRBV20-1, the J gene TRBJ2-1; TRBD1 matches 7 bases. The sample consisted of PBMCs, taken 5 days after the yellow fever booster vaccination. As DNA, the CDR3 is TGCAGTGCTGGACGGGTCCTAGGGGGCCGGGGATACAATGAGCAGTTCTTC. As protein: CSAGRVLGGRGYNEQFF.